One and the same sample provided the 29 T cell receptor beta chains below, sequenced in a study of chemoradiotherapy in HPV16-positive cancers. Sequencing was performed with immunoSEQ multiplex PCR; in TCRdb, only in-frame clones are kept and a portion is missing. This sample has fewer than 25,000 clones, with roughly 92% found just once. The sequences come from blood, collected from a patient who underwent chemoradiotherapy. The receptors derive from a human donor with HPV-associated anogenital cancer.

DNA for the CDR3: TGTGCCAGCAGCGTCAGTAGCTCAGCGGGGGGAGCAGATACGCAGTATTTT. As protein: CASSVSSSAGGADTQYF. The chain has TRBV9 and TRBJ2-3; 9 bases line up with TRBD2. The CDR3 totals 17 residues. J lost 4 bases, V lost 2 bases, and 11 bases had no gene match. In germline, CDR1 is SGDLS, CDR2 YYNGEE.

This chain uses TRBV7-2 with TRBJ2-1, with 8 bases fitting TRBD2. This CDR3 is built from 15 residues. Germline V gene lookup returns CDR1 SGHTA and CDR2 FQGNSA. V trimming: 3 bases; J trimming: 7 bases; junction bases outside the gene matches: 8. The CDR3 protein is CASSFDGGANNEQFF. The CDR3, as DNA: TGTGCCAGCAGCTTCGACGGGGGGGCGAATAATGAGCAGTTCTTC.

The chain joins TRBV15 to TRBJ2-1; D not certain. The CDR3 runs 15 residues. V lost 3 bases and J 10 bases, leaving 19 bases between the germline ends. Germline-derived CDR1 and CDR2 are LNHNV and YYDKDF (reference sequence). CDR3 sequence (DNA): TGTGCCACCAGCAGCGGTACTGGTATGCTCATCGAGCAGTTCTTC. Its translation: CATSSGTGMLIEQFF. The complete variable domain, with remaining parts taken from reference TRBV15 and TRBJ2-1, reads DAMVIQNPRYQVTQFGKPVTLSCSQTLNHNVMYWYQQKSSQAPKLLFHYYDKDFNNEADTPDNFQSRRPNTSFCFLDIRSPGLGDTAMYLCATSSGTGMLIEQFFGPGTRLTVL.

The V gene is TRBV5-1, the J gene TRBJ2-5, with D tentatively TRBD2 (5 bases). CDR3 length: 14 amino acids. Per the germline V gene, CDR1 is SGHRS and CDR2 is YFSETQ. The ends were cut back, 0 bases at V and 4 bases at J, with 10 bases in the middle. The CDR3: CASSLAPGRETQYF. DNA for the CDR3: TGCGCCAGCAGCTTGGCCCCGGGGAGAGAGACCCAGTACTTC.

The chain links TRBV6-1 to TRBJ1-2; D may be TRBD1 (5 bases). V was cut by 6 bases and J by 3 bases, with 20 bases left in between. CDR3 size: 16 residues. In germline, CDR1 is MNHNS, CDR2 SASEGT. CDR3 in amino acids: CASRELSGGRDYGYTF. DNA of the CDR3: TGTGCCAGCAGGGAACTCTCCGGGGGTAGGGACTATGGCTACACCTTC.

This clone was observed a few times. The rearrangement uses TRBV5-4 and TRBJ1-1, with D possibly matching TRBD1 (5 bases). V was clipped by 1 base and J by 3 bases, with 13 bases between them. Germline lookup yields CDR1 SGHNT and CDR2 YYREEE (reference sequence). The CDR3 is 15 amino acids. Here the CDR3 reads CASSLFHRGDTEAFF. The CDR3, as DNA: TGTGCCAGCAGCTTGTTTCATCGAGGGGACACTGAAGCTTTCTTT.

This clone has more than one count but fewer than ten. This rearrangement joins TRBV21-1 to TRBJ2-7; the table's D gene call, TRBD1, was not cross checked with the DNA. TRBV21-1 is a listed pseudogene. The CDR3 is made up of 14 amino acids. The CDR3 coding sequence is TGTGCCAGCCCCAGGGTAGAAGCGATTAGAGAGCAGTACTTC. This gives the protein CASPRVEAIREQYF.

This chain uses TRBV2 with TRBJ1-1; no reliable D call. Germline lookup yields CDR1 SNHLY and CDR2 FYNNEI. The ends were cut back, 7 bases at V and 1 base at J, with 10 bases in the middle. CDR3 length: 13 residues. The CDR3, as DNA: TGTGCCAGCAATCCGACACCGAACACTGAAGCTTTCTTT. Encoded protein: CASNPTPNTEAFF.

A single count supports this clone. The chain joins TRBV7-2 to TRBJ1-5; a possible D gene is TRBD1 (5 bases). Germline V CDR1 and CDR2: SGHTA, FQGNSA. The CDR3 length is 15 residues. Trimming removed 5 bases at V and 0 bases at J, with 11 bases between. The CDR3 protein is CASSMDNYSNQPQHF. CDR3 nucleotide sequence: TGTGCCAGCAGCATGGACAATTATAGCAATCAGCCCCAGCATTTT.

This chain connects TRBV6-4 to TRBJ2-1, with D perhaps TRBD2 (5 bases). Trimming removed 5 bases at V and 3 bases at J, with 14 bases between. Germline CDR1 is MRHNA and CDR2 is SNTAGT. This CDR3 spans 15 amino acids. The CDR3, as DNA: TGTGCCAGCAGTCGCTCCAGCGGCCGCTACAATGAGCAGTTCTTC. The encoded protein is CASSRSSGRYNEQFF.

The rearrangement uses TRBV2 and TRBJ2-7; no clear D gene. Germline-derived CDR1 and CDR2 are SNHLY and FYNNEI. V was clipped by 1 base and J by 4 bases, with 17 bases between them. The CDR3 extends over 16 amino acids. The CDR3 loop reads CASSEGTERQKYEQYF. For the CDR3, the DNA is TGTGCCAGCAGTGAAGGGACCGAGAGACAAAAGTACGAGCAGTACTTC.

The chain has TRBV19 and TRBJ1-1; no clear D. V dropped 6 bases and J dropped 3 bases, with 17 bases sitting between them. Per the germline V gene, CDR1 is LNHDA and CDR2 is SQIVND (reference sequence). There are 15 residues in the CDR3. As DNA, the CDR3 is TGTGCCAGTAGCCCCAGCCTTTGGGGAGACACTGAAGCTTTCTTT. This codes for CASSPSLWGDTEAFF.

The chain combines TRBV5-4 with TRBJ1-1; 8 bases agree with TRBD1. There are 15 residues in the CDR3. The V and J ends lost 0 bases and 0 bases, in that order; junction bases with no gene match: 1. Germline-derived CDR1 and CDR2 are SGHNT and YYREEE (reference sequence). DNA of the CDR3: TGTGCCAGCAGCTTGGGGACAGGGCTGAACACTGAAGCTTTCTTT. This encodes CASSLGTGLNTEAFF.

The V gene is TRBV6-5, the J gene TRBJ2-2; D gene ambiguous. Germline CDR1 is MNHEY and CDR2 is SVGAGI. This CDR3 has 14 residues. V was pared by 0 bases and J by 9 bases, with 11 bases between. Here the CDR3 reads CASSYSRLHRELFF. DNA for the CDR3: TGTGCCAGCAGTTACTCAAGACTGCACCGGGAGCTGTTTTTT.

The J gene is TRBJ1-3, the V gene TRBV19; D is uncertain. CDR3 length: 14 residues. V was trimmed by 1 base and J by 0 bases, leaving 4 bases between them. The germline V gene encodes CDR1 LNHDA and CDR2 SQIVND (reference sequence). CDR3 DNA sequence: TGTGCCAGTAGTATAGGCAACTCTGGAAACACCATATATTTT. It is translated as CASSIGNSGNTIYF.

The chain employs TRBV4-2 and TRBJ2-7; D possibly corresponds to TRBD2 (6 bases). Trimming took off 0 bases at V and 5 bases at J, with 11 bases between the two ends. CDR3 length: 14 residues. Germline CDR1 is LGHNA and CDR2 is YNFKEQ. In DNA form, the CDR3 reads TGTGCCAGCAGCCAAGATGCCCAGCGGGACGAGCAGTACTTC. Translation: CASSQDAQRDEQYF.

The chain employs TRBV12-5 and TRBJ2-1; no firm D call. V lost 3 bases and J 7 bases, leaving 13 bases between the germline ends. The CDR3 runs 14 residues. The germline V gene has CDR1 LGHNT and CDR2 FRNRAP. The CDR3 bases are TGTGCTAGTGGTTTAACCCCTGGACGGAATGAGCAGTTCTTC. Protein sequence: CASGLTPGRNEQFF. The full variable domain, in which reference TRBV12-5 and TRBJ2-1 provide the parts outside the CDR3, is DARVTQTPRHKVTEMGQEVTMRCQPILGHNTVFWYRQTMMQGLELLAYFRNRAPLDDSGMPKDRFSAEMPDATLATLKIQPSEPRDSAVYFCASGLTPGRNEQFFGPGTRLTVL.

The chain employs TRBV28 and TRBJ2-7; 10 nucleotides match TRBD1. There are 16 residues in the CDR3. V trimming: 4 bases; J trimming: 6 bases; junction bases outside the gene matches: 12. The germline CDR1 and CDR2 sequences are MDHEN and SYDVKM. In nucleotides, the CDR3 is TGTGCCAGCAGTTCCGCCGGGACAGGGGTTCACTTCGAGCAGTACTTC. Amino acid sequence: CASSSAGTGVHFEQYF.

The chain uses TRBV7-2 and TRBJ2-1, with D uncertain. CDR1 is SGHTA, CDR2 FQGNSA, per germline. Trimming removed 1 base at V and 5 bases at J, with 21 bases between. The CDR3 is 18 amino acids. The CDR3 sequence is CASSLGPRYLRLDNEQFF. CDR3 nucleotides: TGTGCCAGCAGCTTAGGCCCCAGGTATCTTCGACTCGACAATGAGCAGTTCTTC.

This clone was seen only a few times. This chain joins TRBV6-1 and TRBJ2-3, with TRBD2 identical over 7 bases. V lost 5 bases, J lost 5 bases, and 7 bases stayed unmatched. CDR3 length: 14 amino acids. The germline gives CDR1 MNHNS, CDR2 SASEGT. Written as DNA, the CDR3 is TGTGCCAGCAGTAGGACTAGTGAGGTAGATACGCAGTATTTT. It translates to CASSRTSEVDTQYF.

The genes are TRBV9 and TRBJ2-3, with TRBD2 identical over 12 bases. CDR1 and CDR2 from the germline V gene are SGDLS and YYNGEE. Unmatched junction bases numbered 9, after V lost 4 bases and J lost 3 bases. CDR3 length equals 17 residues. The CDR3 DNA reads TGTGCCAGCAGCTTCCAGACTAGCGGGAGATGGACAGATACGCAGTATTTT. Protein sequence: CASSFQTSGRWTDTQYF.

The CDR3 bases are TGCAGCGTTGAAGAGCCGACAGGTTATCGAGGCCGGAACTACGAGCAGTACTTC. Translated, it gives CSVEEPTGYRGRNYEQYF. The chain is built from TRBV29-1 and TRBJ2-7; possible D gene TRBD1, 6 bases. The CDR3 loop spans 18 amino acids. Trimming left V 0 bases short and J 3 bases short, with 24 bases between. Germline V lookup: CDR1 SQVTM, CDR2 ANQGSEA.

V and J are TRBV7-3 and TRBJ2-3; tentatively, D is TRBD1 (6 bases). Germline V gene data show CDR1 as SGHTA and CDR2 as FQGTGA. V shed 5 bases and J shed 0 bases, with 9 bases lying between them. The CDR3 extends over 14 amino acids. CDR3: CASSLQGSTDTQYF. The CDR3 DNA reads TGTGCCAGCAGCCTTCAGGGGAGCACAGATACGCAGTATTTT.

The chain employs TRBV6-5 and TRBJ1-1; D is perhaps TRBD1 (5 bases). Deletions cut 6 bases from V and 4 bases from J, with 18 bases between. There are 15 residues in the CDR3. Germline V gives CDR1 MNHEY, CDR2 SVGAGI. The CDR3, as DNA: TGTGCCAGCAGATCCAACCAGGGTGTTGGCACTGAAGCTTTCTTT. It encodes CASRSNQGVGTEAFF.

The J gene is TRBJ1-5, the V gene TRBV15, with 9 bases lining up with TRBD1. Germline loops: CDR1 LNHNV, CDR2 YYDKDF (reference sequence). Germline trimming cut 2 bases from V and 2 bases from J; bases unmatched to any gene: 10. The CDR3 contains 18 residues. As DNA, the CDR3 is TGTGCCACCAGCAGACGCGGAGGGACAGGGCAGGGCAATCAGCCCCAGCATTTT. Translating it yields CATSRRGGTGQGNQPQHF.

This clone was counted a few times. CDR3 sequence reads: CASRTRGLASYEQYF. For the CDR3, the DNA is TGTGCCAGCAGGACCAGGGGACTAGCATCCTACGAGCAGTACTTC. V usage is TRBV27 and J usage is TRBJ2-7; 9 positions match TRBD2. Unmatched junction bases numbered 7, after V lost 6 bases and J lost 1 base. Germline values: CDR1 MNHEY, CDR2 SMNVEV (reference sequence). The CDR3 is 15 amino acids.

The chain is built from TRBV28 and TRBJ2-5, with 8 bases aligning to TRBD2. With 7 bases clipped from V and 3 bases from J, the junction kept 28 bases outside the gene matches. The CDR3 is 21 amino acids. Germline CDR1 is MDHEN and CDR2 is SYDVKM. DNA of the CDR3: TGTGCCAGCACCAACAACCTCGGGGGGGCACGGTTTCGGCGGGAGGAAGAGACCCAGTACTTC. The encoded protein is CASTNNLGGARFRREEETQYF.

The chain links TRBV19 to TRBJ2-2, with 9 positions matching TRBD2. The CDR3 length is 17 residues. Germline assignment: CDR1 LNHDA and CDR2 SQIVND (reference sequence). V lost 2 bases and J lost 5; bases outside the gene matches: 9. The CDR3 nucleotides read TGTGCCAGTAGTATATTGGGTAGCGGGGGAAGGACCGGGGAGCTGTTTTTT. Its translation is CASSILGSGGRTGELFF.

The genes are TRBV11-2 and TRBJ2-1, with 7 bases that match TRBD2. This CDR3 contains 14 residues. CDR1 is SGHAT, CDR2 FQNNGV, per germline. V gave up 1 base and J gave up 6 bases; unmatched junction bases: 3. CDR3 region: CASSLAGGRNEQFF. The DNA for the CDR3 is TGTGCCAGCAGCTTAGCGGGAGGTCGCAATGAGCAGTTCTTC.